The next 16 T cell receptor beta chains were all read from a single sample in a study of OX40 agonist ivuxolimab in advanced cancers. Produced via immunoSEQ multiplex PCR; TCRdb's table is partial and in-frame only. The table has more than 40,000 clones, about 88% seen once. This specimen was CD4+ or CD8+ T cells sorted from blood, taken in a trial of the OX40 agonist ivuxolimab. Receptors originate from an adult with an advanced solid tumor such as melanoma, head and neck, liver or kidney cancer.

V is TRBV5-4 and J is TRBJ2-1, with D possibly being TRBD2 (5 bases). V lost 0 bases, J lost 7 bases, and 11 bases lay in between. This CDR3 has 14 residues. In germline, CDR1 is SGHNT, CDR2 YYREEE (reference sequence). The CDR3 nucleotides are TGTGCCAGCAGCTTGGCATTAGCGATGAATGAGCAGTTCTTC. Protein: CASSLALAMNEQFF.

The V and J genes are TRBV7-2 and TRBJ2-5; D might be TRBD1 (6 bases). CDR1 and CDR2 from the germline V gene are SGHTA and FQGNSA. CDR3 size: 14 residues. Trimming shortened V by 4 bases and J by 5 bases, and 14 bases separated the two germline ends. The CDR3 reads CASSSPRGRETQYF. Here the CDR3 DNA reads TGTGCCAGCAGCTCCCCCAGGGGACGCGAGACCCAGTACTTC.

The rearrangement links TRBV4-2 to TRBJ2-3; TRBD2 is a possible D gene (6 bases). The ends were cut back, 0 bases at V and 4 bases at J, with 20 bases in the middle. Germline V gene sequence: CDR1 LGHNA, CDR2 YNFKEQ. This CDR3 region has 18 residues. The CDR3 region has the DNA TGTGCCAGCAGCCAAGAGATTTCCGGGAGTCATAGGGCAGATACGCAGTATTTT. Protein: CASSQEISGSHRADTQYF.

CDR3 sequence reads: CAISSTSGTVGTDTQYF. Written as DNA, the CDR3 is TGTGCCATCAGTTCGACTAGCGGGACGGTGGGCACAGATACGCAGTATTTT. The chain combines TRBV10-3 with TRBJ2-3, with 11 bases lining up with TRBD2. The CDR3 has 17 residues. Germline V lookup: CDR1 ENHRY, CDR2 SYGVKD. J lost 1 base, V lost 5 bases, and 8 bases had no gene match.

The chain carries TRBV18 and TRBJ2-7; TRBD2 matches 11 bases. V shed 4 bases and J 4 bases; nucleotides not matched to a gene: 9. Germline-derived CDR1 and CDR2 are KGHSH and LQKENI. The CDR3 sequence is 16 residues long. CDR3 DNA sequence: TGTGCCAGCTCACGGTCCGGGACTAGCGGAAGTTACGAGCAGTACTTC. The encoded protein is CASSRSGTSGSYEQYF.

The count of this clone is one. The rearrangement joins TRBV12-5 to TRBJ2-5; tentatively, D is TRBD2 (7 bases). The end of the DNA aligns better with TRBJ2-7, so the J call may be wrong. Germline V gene data show CDR1 as LGHNT and CDR2 as FRNRAP. The CDR3 covers 16 residues. CDR3 sequence: CASGPSPSGTNYEQYF. CDR3 in DNA: TGTGCTAGTGGTCCTTCACCCAGCGGGACAAATTACGAGCAGTACTTC.

This sequence joins TRBV6-1 and TRBJ1-4; 7 positions match TRBD1. CDR3 length: 15 residues. Germline V gives CDR1 MNHNS, CDR2 SASEGT. V shed 3 bases and J 5 bases; nucleotides not matched to a gene: 6. The DNA of the CDR3 is TGTGCCAGCAGTGAGGCAACAGGGGCGAATGAAAAACTGTTTTTT. Translation gives CASSEATGANEKLFF.

V gene TRBV14 combines with J gene TRBJ1-5; tentative D call: TRBD1 (5 bases). Trimming pared 1 base from V and 9 bases from J, leaving 10 bases between. Germline assignment: CDR1 SGHDN and CDR2 FVKESK. The CDR3 spans 13 residues. As DNA, the CDR3 is TGTGCCAGCAGCCAAGGAAGGAGGGGGCCCCAGCATTTT. It encodes CASSQGRRGPQHF.

J is TRBJ1-5 and V is TRBV28; D gene uncertain. CDR1 and CDR2 (germline): MDHEN, SYDVKM. The CDR3 loop spans 16 amino acids. Trimming left V 6 bases short and J 3 bases short, with 18 bases between. CDR3 DNA sequence: TGTGCCAGCAGCTCCACCGCTATGCAGGACAATCAGCCCCAGCATTTT. It specifies CASSSTAMQDNQPQHF.

This clone was seen only a few times. The genes are TRBV19 and TRBJ1-2; 7 bases map to TRBD1. Germline V gene lookup returns CDR1 LNHDA and CDR2 SQIVND (reference sequence). The V and J ends lost 1 base and 4 bases, in that order; junction bases with no gene match: 0. This CDR3 region has 13 residues. The CDR3: CASSIAGGYGYTF. In DNA, the CDR3 is TGTGCCAGTAGTATAGCAGGGGGCTATGGCTACACCTTC.

This chain uses TRBV28 with TRBJ2-7; TRBD2 matches 7 bases. Germline CDR1 and CDR2: MDHEN and SYDVKM. The CDR3 contains 16 residues. The V segment lost 6 bases and the J segment 1 base; nucleotides outside the gene matches: 12. In nucleotides, the CDR3 is TGTGCCAGCAGCGCCCTCGGGGCGGGAGAATCCTACGAGCAGTACTTC. Protein: CASSALGAGESYEQYF.

The V call is TRBV5-6, the J call TRBJ1-2; tentative D call: TRBD1 (6 bases). The germline gives CDR1 SGHDT, CDR2 YYEEEE. This CDR3 is 15 amino acids long. Trimming shortened V by 1 base and J by 6 bases, and 16 bases separated the two germline ends. CDR3 in DNA: TGTGCCAGCAGCTTGAGTTTTGGGGGGCGTCATGGCTACACCTTC. This translates into CASSLSFGGRHGYTF.

This chain connects TRBV5-1 to TRBJ2-2, with a weak D call TRBD2 (5 bases). Germline-derived CDR1 and CDR2 are SGHRS and YFSETQ. CDR3 length equals 15 residues. Trimming removed 3 bases from V and 7 bases from J, with 16 bases in between. CDR3 nucleotides: TGCGCCAGCAGCTCCGGCCCGCCGCGGGTCGGGGAGCTGTTTTTT. Its translation is CASSSGPPRVGELFF.

V is TRBV28 and J is TRBJ2-7, with no clear D. The CDR3 loop spans 15 amino acids. The V end lost 6 bases, the J end lost 4 bases, and 19 bases lay between the germline ends. Germline CDR1 is MDHEN and CDR2 is SYDVKM. The CDR3 is CASRLVGGSVYEQYF. CDR3 sequence (DNA): TGTGCCAGCAGACTTGTAGGTGGCAGCGTATACGAGCAGTACTTC.

This clone was counted a few times. CDR3 bases: TGTGCCAGCAGTCAAGGGGGCGGTAGGAACACTGAAGCTTTCTTT. It codes for CASSQGGGRNTEAFF. The chain recombines TRBV27 with TRBJ1-1; the match to TRBD1 covers 7 bases. The CDR3 loop spans 15 amino acids. V shed 5 bases, J shed 1 base, and the junction held 7 bases outside the gene matches. Germline V gene data show CDR1 as MNHEY and CDR2 as SMNVEV (reference sequence).

CDR3 DNA: TGTGCCAGCAGCCCCAGTAGGGGACAGTCTAATGAAAAACTGTTTTTT. Translation: CASSPSRGQSNEKLFF. The chain employs TRBV27 and TRBJ1-4, with TRBD1 matching 7 bases. The V gene end was trimmed by 6 bases and the J gene end by 3 bases; junction bases not matched to a gene: 10. Germline assignment: CDR1 MNHEY and CDR2 SMNVEV (reference sequence). CDR3 length: 16 amino acids.